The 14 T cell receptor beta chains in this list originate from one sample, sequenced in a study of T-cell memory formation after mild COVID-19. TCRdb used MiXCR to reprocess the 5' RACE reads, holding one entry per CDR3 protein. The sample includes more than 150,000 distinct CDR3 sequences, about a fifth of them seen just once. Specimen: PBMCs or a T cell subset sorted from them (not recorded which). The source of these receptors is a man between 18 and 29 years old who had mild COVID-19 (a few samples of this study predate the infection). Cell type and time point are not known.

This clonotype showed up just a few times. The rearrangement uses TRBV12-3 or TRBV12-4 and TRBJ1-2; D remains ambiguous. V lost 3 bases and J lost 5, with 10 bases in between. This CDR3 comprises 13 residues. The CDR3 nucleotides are TGTGCCAGCAGTTTGAAAGTCCTATATGGCTACACCTTC. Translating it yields CASSLKVLYGYTF.

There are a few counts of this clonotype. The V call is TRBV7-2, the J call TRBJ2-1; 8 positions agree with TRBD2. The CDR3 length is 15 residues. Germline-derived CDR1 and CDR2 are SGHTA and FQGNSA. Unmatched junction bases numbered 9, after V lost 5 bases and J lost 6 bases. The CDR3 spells CASSARLAGSNEQFF. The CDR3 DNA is TGTGCCAGCAGCGCCAGATTAGCGGGGAGCAATGAGCAGTTCTTC.

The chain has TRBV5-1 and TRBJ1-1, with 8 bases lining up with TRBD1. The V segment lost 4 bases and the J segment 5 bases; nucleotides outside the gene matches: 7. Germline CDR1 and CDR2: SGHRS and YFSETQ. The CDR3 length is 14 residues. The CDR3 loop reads CASSRTGKSTEAFF. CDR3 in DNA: TGCGCCAGCAGCAGGACAGGGAAGAGTACTGAAGCTTTCTTT.

CDR3 nucleotide sequence: TGTGCCAGCAGTGACTCAAACAGGGAGGGTGAAGCTTTCTTT. It encodes CASSDSNREGEAFF. J is TRBJ1-1 and V is TRBV25-1, with a weak D call TRBD1 (6 bases). This CDR3 region has 14 residues. The germline CDR1 and CDR2 sequences are MGHDK and SYGVNS. V gave up 3 bases and J gave up 7 bases, with 15 bases separating them.

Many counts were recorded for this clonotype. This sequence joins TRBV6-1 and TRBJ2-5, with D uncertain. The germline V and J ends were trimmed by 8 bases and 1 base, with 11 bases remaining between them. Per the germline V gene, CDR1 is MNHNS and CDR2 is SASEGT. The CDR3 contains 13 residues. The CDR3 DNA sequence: TGTGCCAGCGTGGTTTGGGGCCAAGAGACCCAGTACTTC. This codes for CASVVWGQETQYF.

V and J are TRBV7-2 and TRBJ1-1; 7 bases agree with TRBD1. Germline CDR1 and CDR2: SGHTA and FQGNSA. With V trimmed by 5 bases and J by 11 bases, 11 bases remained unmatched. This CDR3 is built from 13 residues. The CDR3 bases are TGTGCCAGCAGCGTCCAGGGGGATGGTAGGGCTTTCTTT. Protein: CASSVQGDGRAFF.

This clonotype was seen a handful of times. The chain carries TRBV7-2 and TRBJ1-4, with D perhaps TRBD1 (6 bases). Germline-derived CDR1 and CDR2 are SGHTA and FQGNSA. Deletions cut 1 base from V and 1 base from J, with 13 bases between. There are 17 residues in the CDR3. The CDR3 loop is CASSLVARGGTNEKLFF. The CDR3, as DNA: TGTGCCAGCAGCTTAGTGGCCAGGGGAGGAACTAATGAAAAACTGTTTTTT.

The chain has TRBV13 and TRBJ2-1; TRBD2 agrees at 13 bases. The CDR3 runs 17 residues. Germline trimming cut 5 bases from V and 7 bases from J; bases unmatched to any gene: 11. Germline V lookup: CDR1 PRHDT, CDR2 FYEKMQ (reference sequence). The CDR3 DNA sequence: TGTGCCAGCAGCCAGGGACTAGCGGGGCCCTCTAAAAATGAGCAGTTCTTC. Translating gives CASSQGLAGPSKNEQFF.

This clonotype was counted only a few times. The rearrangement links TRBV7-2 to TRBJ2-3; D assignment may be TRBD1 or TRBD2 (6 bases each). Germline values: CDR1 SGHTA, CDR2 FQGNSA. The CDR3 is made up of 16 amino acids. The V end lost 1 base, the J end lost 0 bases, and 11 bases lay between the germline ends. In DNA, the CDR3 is TGTGCCAGCAGCTTAGTGGGGGGCTCTAGCACAGATACGCAGTATTTT. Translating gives CASSLVGGSSTDTQYF.

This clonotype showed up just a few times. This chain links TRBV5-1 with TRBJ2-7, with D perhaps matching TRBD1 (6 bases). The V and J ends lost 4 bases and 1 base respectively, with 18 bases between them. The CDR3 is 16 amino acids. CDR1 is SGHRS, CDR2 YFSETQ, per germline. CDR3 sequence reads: CASSQGISTGSYEQYF. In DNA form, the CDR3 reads TGCGCCAGCAGCCAGGGGATTAGTACAGGGTCCTACGAGCAGTACTTC.

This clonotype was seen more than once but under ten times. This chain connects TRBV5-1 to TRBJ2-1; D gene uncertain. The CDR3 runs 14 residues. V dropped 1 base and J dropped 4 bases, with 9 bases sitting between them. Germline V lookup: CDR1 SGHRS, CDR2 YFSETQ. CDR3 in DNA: TGCGCCAGCAGCTTGCAGTCTGGGTACAATGAGCAGTTCTTC. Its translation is CASSLQSGYNEQFF.

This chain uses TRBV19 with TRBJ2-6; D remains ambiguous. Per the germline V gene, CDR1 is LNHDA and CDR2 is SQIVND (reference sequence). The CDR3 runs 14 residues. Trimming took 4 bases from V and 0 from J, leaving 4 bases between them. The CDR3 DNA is TGTGCCAGTAGTAGGACCTCTGGGGCCAACGTCCTGACTTTC. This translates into CASSRTSGANVLTF.

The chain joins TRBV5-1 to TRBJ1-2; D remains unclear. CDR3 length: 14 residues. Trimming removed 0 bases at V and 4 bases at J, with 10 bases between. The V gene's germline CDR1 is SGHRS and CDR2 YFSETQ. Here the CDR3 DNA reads TGCGCCAGCAGCTTGGACCGGGCTAGCTATGGCTACACCTTC. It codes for CASSLDRASYGYTF.

In nucleotides, the CDR3 is TGTGCCAGCAGTTACGGTCTCGAAGGGGGGACCTACGAGCAGTACTTC. Protein product: CASSYGLEGGTYEQYF. The chain recombines TRBV6-2 or TRBV6-3 with TRBJ2-7; D could derive from TRBD1 or TRBD2 (6 bases each). Germline CDR1 and CDR2: MNHEY and SVGEGT. Trimming removed 2 bases from V and 2 bases from J, with 16 bases in between. There are 16 residues in the CDR3.